The 6 T cell receptor beta chains given below trace back to one sample, sequenced in a study of post-analysis software for immune sequencing data (dated by TCRdb to the mid-2010s). Summary of the overall study and its limitations: Four to six TRBV segments, including TRBV5-6, TRBV5-1 and TRBV20-1, were significantly more frequent in patients than controls.

Antigens for these TCRs are unknown. The library was obtained by PCR. The sequencer listed for this sample is Illumina HiSeq 2500. To reduce PCR and sequencing biases, unique molecular identifiers were incorporated into the TCR beta cDNA libraries. TCRdb applied fastp at Q25 and MiXCR to the public reads, then kept only in-frame beta chains. Duplicate CDR3 protein sequences are folded into a single record with the most common DNA and genes. The sample table lists 650,000 to 900,000 distinct CDR3 sequences, roughly 46% of them with a count of one. The ten biggest clones cover 4.9% of the sample. Sequenced sample: blood. Source of these receptors: a girl aged 10-17 years with multiple sclerosis.

The gene calls are TRBV11-1 and TRBJ2-5; either TRBD1 or TRBD2 may fit D (5 bases each). V was pared by 7 bases and J by 5 bases, with 11 bases between. The CDR3 sequence is 12 residues long. Germline V gene data show CDR1 as SGHAT and CDR2 as FQDESV (reference sequence). The CDR3 here is CASTLEGETQYF. CDR3 DNA: TGTGCCAGCACCCTCGAGGGGGAGACCCAGTACTTC.

This clonotype came up a few times. The rearrangement joins TRBV20-1 to TRBJ2-7, with 9 bases matching TRBD2. The germline CDR1 and CDR2 sequences are DFQATT and SNEGSKA (reference sequence). The CDR3 extends over 15 amino acids. V gave up 4 bases and J gave up 0 bases; unmatched junction bases: 7. The CDR3 loop reads CSATDPSGDSYEQYF. The DNA of the CDR3 is TGCAGTGCTACCGATCCTAGCGGGGACTCCTACGAGCAGTACTTC.

The J gene is TRBJ1-5, the V gene TRBV5-1, with 9 bases identical to TRBD1. Germline trimming cut 4 bases from V and 3 bases from J; bases unmatched to any gene: 5. The germline V gene encodes CDR1 SGHRS and CDR2 YFSETQ. CDR3 length: 15 residues. The CDR3 bases are TGCGCCAGCAGCCCCCGGACAGGGGACAATCAGCCCCAGCATTTT. The encoded protein is CASSPRTGDNQPQHF.

This sequence joins TRBV28 and TRBJ2-7; possible D gene TRBD2, 6 bases. Germline V CDR1 and CDR2: MDHEN, SYDVKM. The germline V and J ends were trimmed by 1 base and 3 bases, with 10 bases remaining between them. The CDR3 consists of 14 residues. CDR3 residues: CASSLFKRVYEQYF. For the CDR3, the DNA is TGTGCCAGCAGTTTATTTAAGCGGGTCTACGAGCAGTACTTC.

In regard to this clonotype: This clone may be a read error of a much larger clone one base away. This chain joins TRBV12-3 or TRBV12-4 and TRBJ2-3, with D tentatively TRBD1 (5 bases). There are 18 residues in the CDR3. The CDR3 coding sequence is TGTGCCAGCAGTTCGATCTCAGGGCGCGCGATAGGAGCAGATGCGCAGTATTTT. This translates into CASSSISGRAIGADAQYF.

This clonotype was picked up a small number of times. The chain has TRBV20-1 and TRBJ2-7, with 8 bases matching TRBD1. The germline V gene encodes CDR1 DFQATT and CDR2 SNEGSKA (reference sequence). CDR3 length equals 13 residues. The V segment lost 0 bases and the J segment 7 bases; nucleotides outside the gene matches: 5. The CDR3 reads CSARDDRGKEQYF. CDR3 nucleotides: TGCAGTGCTAGAGACGACAGGGGTAAAGAGCAGTACTTC.